A selection of T cell receptor beta chains follows, all from one sample in a study of early T cells in non-severe SARS-CoV-2 infection. TCRdb fed the 5' RACE reads into MiXCR, producing one record per CDR3 protein. This sample has 37,000 or so distinct CDR3 sequences, with 5.9% found just once. Sequencing was performed on whole blood. All receptors come from an adult who was a healthcare worker with PCR-confirmed SARS-CoV-2 infection or an uninfected control (not recorded which). CDR3s include the opening cysteine and the closing phenylalanine or tryptophan. Each record gives: J gene, D gene, V gene, clone size, CDR3 protein, CDR3 DNA. D genes are given only for firm matches. Size is omitted from some rows. Given values are once, few, many or a class for expanded clones.

J gene: TRBJ2-7; D gene: -; V gene: TRBV28; clone size: many; CDR3 protein: CASGAGAYEQYF; CDR3 DNA: TGTGCCAGCGGGGCAGGGGCCTACGAGCAGTACTTC
J gene: TRBJ2-3; D gene: -; V gene: TRBV6-2/TRBV6-3; clone size: many; CDR3 protein: CASNWDAGTDTQYF; CDR3 DNA: TGTGCCAGCAACTGGGACGCGGGCACAGATACGCAGTATTTT
J gene: TRBJ1-1; D gene: -; V gene: TRBV30; clone size: once; CDR3 protein: CAWMEVVYTEAFF; CDR3 DNA: TGTGCCTGGATGGAGGTTGTATACACTGAAGCTTTCTTT
J gene: TRBJ2-6; D gene: -; V gene: TRBV10-1; clone size: many; CDR3 protein: CASIGSGLLSGANVLTF; CDR3 DNA: TGCGCCAGCATAGGGTCAGGGCTACTCTCTGGGGCCAACGTCCTGACTTTC
J gene: TRBJ2-7; D gene: -; V gene: TRBV19; clone size: many; CDR3 protein: CASSIYGGRYEQYF; CDR3 DNA: TGTGCCAGTAGTATCTACGGGGGCAGGTACGAGCAGTACTTC
J gene: TRBJ1-6; D gene: TRBD1; V gene: TRBV6-5; clone size: many; CDR3 protein: CASSPGTGFSPLHF; CDR3 DNA: TGTGCCAGCAGCCCGGGGACAGGGTTTTCACCCCTCCACTTT
J gene: TRBJ2-7; D gene: TRBD1; V gene: TRBV7-9; clone size: few; CDR3 protein: CASSYRQGAGEQYF; CDR3 DNA: TGTGCCAGCAGCTACAGACAGGGGGCGGGTGAGCAGTACTTC
J gene: TRBJ2-1; D gene: -; V gene: TRBV19; clone size: -; CDR3 protein: CASSSGGSNEQFF; CDR3 DNA: TGTGCCAGTAGTTCGGGCGGCAGTAATGAGCAGTTCTTC
J gene: TRBJ1-6; D gene: -; V gene: TRBV6-1; clone size: few; CDR3 protein: CASSSLLHGSPLHF; CDR3 DNA: TGTGCCAGCAGTTCCCTCCTTCATGGATCACCCCTCCACTTT
J gene: TRBJ2-3; D gene: -; V gene: TRBV12-3/TRBV12-4; clone size: -; CDR3 protein: CASNRQEWGTDTQYF; CDR3 DNA: TGTGCCAGCAACCGGCAGGAGTGGGGCACAGATACGCAGTATTTT
J gene: TRBJ2-7; D gene: TRBD1; V gene: TRBV20-1; clone size: -; CDR3 protein: CSAARPGQGDEQYF; CDR3 DNA: TGCAGTGCGGCCAGGCCGGGACAGGGCGACGAGCAGTACTTC
J gene: TRBJ1-1; D gene: -; V gene: TRBV21-1; clone size: many; CDR3 protein: CASSKDPGTLNTEAFF; CDR3 DNA: TGTGCCAGCAGCAAGGATCCCGGGACACTGAACACTGAAGCCTTCTTT
J gene: TRBJ2-7; D gene: TRBD1; V gene: TRBV5-1; clone size: -; CDR3 protein: CASSSGQTGSYEQYF; CDR3 DNA: TGCGCCAGCAGCTCGGGACAGACGGGGTCCTACGAGCAGTACTTC
J gene: TRBJ2-7; D gene: TRBD1; V gene: TRBV10-3; clone size: many; CDR3 protein: CAISFSPPDRGPGSGGYEQYF; CDR3 DNA: TGTGCCATCAGTTTCTCTCCCCCCGACAGGGGGCCGGGGTCGGGTGGATACGAGCAGTACTTC
J gene: TRBJ2-7; D gene: -; V gene: TRBV11-2; clone size: few; CDR3 protein: CASSRLVGGAYEQYF; CDR3 DNA: TGTGCCAGCAGCCGGCTGGTGGGCGGGGCGTACGAGCAGTACTTC
J gene: TRBJ2-3; D gene: TRBD2; V gene: TRBV12-3/TRBV12-4; clone size: many; CDR3 protein: CASSSMGLAGEMDTQYF; CDR3 DNA: TGTGCCAGCAGTTCCATGGGACTAGCGGGAGAGATGGATACGCAGTATTTT
J gene: TRBJ1-1; D gene: -; V gene: TRBV10-3; clone size: many; CDR3 protein: CAISETQNTEAFF; CDR3 DNA: TGTGCCATCAGTGAGACCCAGAACACTGAAGCTTTCTTT
J gene: TRBJ2-6; D gene: -; V gene: TRBV3-1; clone size: many; CDR3 protein: CASSQVVSAEGVTGANVLTF; CDR3 DNA: TGTGCCAGCAGCCAAGTCGTCTCTGCGGAGGGCGTGACTGGGGCCAACGTCCTGACTTTC
J gene: TRBJ2-7; D gene: -; V gene: TRBV30; clone size: few; CDR3 protein: CAWSLGNEQYF; CDR3 DNA: TGTGCCTGGAGTTTAGGGAACGAGCAGTACTTC
J gene: TRBJ1-6; D gene: -; V gene: TRBV20-1; clone size: many; CDR3 protein: CSAREGGTVSSPLHF; CDR3 DNA: TGCAGTGCTAGAGAGGGGGGGACGGTGTCATCACCCCTCCACTTT
J gene: TRBJ2-1; D gene: TRBD2; V gene: TRBV7-2; clone size: many; CDR3 protein: CASSPTSGRLGEQFF; CDR3 DNA: TGTGCCAGCAGCCCGACTAGCGGGAGGTTGGGTGAGCAGTTCTTC
J gene: TRBJ2-1; D gene: TRBD2; V gene: TRBV20-1; clone size: few; CDR3 protein: CSARGLAGVPSNEQFF; CDR3 DNA: TGCAGTGCTAGAGGACTAGCGGGAGTACCCAGCAATGAGCAGTTCTTC
J gene: TRBJ2-5; D gene: -; V gene: TRBV18; clone size: many; CDR3 protein: CASSPPGRVETQYF; CDR3 DNA: TGTGCCAGCTCACCACCGGGACGAGTAGAGACCCAGTACTTC
J gene: TRBJ1-2; D gene: -; V gene: TRBV29-1; clone size: -; CDR3 protein: CSVATGTNYGYTF; CDR3 DNA: TGCAGCGTGGCGACAGGAACCAACTATGGCTACACCTTC
J gene: TRBJ1-3; D gene: -; V gene: TRBV20-1; clone size: many; CDR3 protein: CSAPSRTGNTIYF; CDR3 DNA: TGCAGTGCCCCGTCCCGCACTGGAAACACCATATATTTT